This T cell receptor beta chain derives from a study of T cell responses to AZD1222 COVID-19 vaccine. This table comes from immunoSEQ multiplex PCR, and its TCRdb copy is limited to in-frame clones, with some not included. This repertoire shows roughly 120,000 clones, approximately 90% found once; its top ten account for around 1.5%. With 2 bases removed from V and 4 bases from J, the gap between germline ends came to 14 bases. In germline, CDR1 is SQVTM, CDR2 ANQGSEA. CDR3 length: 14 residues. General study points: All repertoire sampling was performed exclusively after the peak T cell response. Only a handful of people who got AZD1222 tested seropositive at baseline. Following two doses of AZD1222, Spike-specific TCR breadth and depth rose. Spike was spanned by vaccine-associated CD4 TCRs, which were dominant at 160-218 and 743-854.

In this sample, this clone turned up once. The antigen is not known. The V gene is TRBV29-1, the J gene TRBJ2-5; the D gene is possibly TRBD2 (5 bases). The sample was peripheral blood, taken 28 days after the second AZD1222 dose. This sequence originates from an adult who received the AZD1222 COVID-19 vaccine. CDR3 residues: CSVERGGFGETQYF. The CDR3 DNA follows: TGCAGCGTTGAACGTGGCGGGTTTGGAGAGACCCAGTACTTC.